What follows describes a single T cell receptor beta chain. TCRdb keeps only in-frame clones here, not all; method: immunoSEQ multiplex PCR. The sample carries fewer than 200,000 clones, about nine tenths recorded once. This record comes from a study of T cell responses to AZD1222 COVID-19 vaccine. V dropped 4 bases and J dropped 3 bases, with 13 bases sitting between them. Germline lookup yields CDR1 LGHDT and CDR2 YNNKEL (reference sequence). The CDR3 is 16 residues long. The sample was peripheral blood, taken 28 days after the second AZD1222 dose. The TCR originated in an adult who received the AZD1222 COVID-19 vaccine. V and J are TRBV3-1 (or the pseudogene TRBV3-2) and TRBJ1-6; D call uncertain. CDR3 amino acids: CASSPAPGVYNSPLHF. DNA for the CDR3: TGTGCCAGCAGCCCAGCCCCAGGAGTCTATAATTCACCCCTCCACTTT.